This is a list of T cell receptor beta chains from one sample in a study of blood T cell repertoires in COVID-19. Using immunoSEQ multiplex PCR, the repertoire was profiled, and TCRdb retains in-frame clones only, with some absent. The table lists approximately 83,000 clones, roughly 90% of them singletons. The specimen sequenced was peripheral blood. These receptors all stem from a man between 65 and 85 years old with acute or convalescent COVID-19. Both conserved end residues are part of each CDR3. The D gene is left open where the match is weak. Not all rows give a size; the values are once, few, many and, for expanded clones, a class.

D gene: TRBD1; clone size: .; J gene: TRBJ2-7; V gene: TRBV11-2; CDR3 DNA: TGTGCCAGCAGCTTAGAGGGCCCAGGGGGCGAGCAGTACTTC; CDR3 protein: CASSLEGPGGEQYF
D gene: TRBD1; clone size: .; J gene: TRBJ2-1; V gene: TRBV19; CDR3 DNA: TGTTCATGCCGGACAGGCAACGAGCAGTTCTTC; CDR3 protein: CSCRTGNEQFF
D gene: .; clone size: .; J gene: TRBJ2-2; V gene: TRBV6-4; CDR3 DNA: TGTGCCAGCAGTGAACAGGTCACCGGGGAGCTGTTTTTT; CDR3 protein: CASSEQVTGELFF
D gene: TRBD2; clone size: .; J gene: TRBJ2-1; V gene: TRBV18; CDR3 DNA: TGTGCCAGCTCGACGAGCGGGGGGGAGGTCAATGAGCAGTTCTTC; CDR3 protein: CASSTSGGEVNEQFF
D gene: .; clone size: .; J gene: TRBJ1-5; V gene: TRBV18; CDR3 DNA: TGTGCCAGCTCACCAAGTCAGGGCTTGGAGCCCCAGCATTTT; CDR3 protein: CASSPSQGLEPQHF
D gene: .; clone size: .; J gene: TRBJ1-1; V gene: TRBV7-8; CDR3 DNA: TGTGCCAGCAGCTTAAGGGGAACAGGGAGCACTGAAGCTTTCTTT; CDR3 protein: CASSLRGTGSTEAFF
D gene: TRBD2; clone size: .; J gene: TRBJ2-2; V gene: TRBV10-2; CDR3 DNA: TGCGCCAGCGGACTAGCGGGGGGGTGGACCGGGGAGCTGTTTTTT; CDR3 protein: CASGLAGGWTGELFF
D gene: .; clone size: .; J gene: TRBJ2-7; V gene: TRBV11-2; CDR3 DNA: TGTGCCAGCAGCTTACCGGGACTCCTGACCTACGAGCAGTACTTC; CDR3 protein: CASSLPGLLTYEQYF
D gene: TRBD2; clone size: .; J gene: TRBJ2-7; V gene: TRBV7-2; CDR3 DNA: TGTGCCAGCAGCTCGACGGGGGAGGGGTGGGAGCAGTACTTC; CDR3 protein: CASSSTGEGWEQYF
D gene: .; clone size: .; J gene: TRBJ2-2; V gene: TRBV5-1; CDR3 DNA: TGCGCCAGCAGCTTACCTACGGTGAACGCCGGGGAGCTGTTTTTT; CDR3 protein: CASSLPTVNAGELFF
D gene: .; clone size: .; J gene: TRBJ1-6; V gene: TRBV18; CDR3 DNA: TGTGCCAGCTCACCACCGGTCAGGGCAAAAAATTCACCCCTCCACTTT; CDR3 protein: CASSPPVRAKNSPLHF
D gene: .; clone size: .; J gene: TRBJ1-4; V gene: TRBV7-2; CDR3 DNA: TGTGCCAGCAGCCTCCGAAGGACAGAAAAACTGTTTTTT; CDR3 protein: CASSLRRTEKLFF
D gene: TRBD2; clone size: .; J gene: TRBJ2-1; V gene: TRBV7-2; CDR3 DNA: TGTGCCAGCAGCACTAGCGCCCTCCCCCCCGATGAGCAGTTCTTC; CDR3 protein: CASSTSALPPDEQFF
D gene: .; clone size: .; J gene: TRBJ2-7; V gene: TRBV30; CDR3 DNA: TGTGCCTGGAGTGCCCCCCCGGTCCCTCCCAACTTC; CDR3 protein: CAWSAPPVPPNF
D gene: TRBD1; clone size: .; J gene: TRBJ1-1; V gene: TRBV18; CDR3 DNA: TGTGCCAGCTCACCGGGACAGGGTAGCGGCACTGAAGCTTTCTTT; CDR3 protein: CASSPGQGSGTEAFF
D gene: TRBD2; clone size: .; J gene: TRBJ2-6; V gene: TRBV28; CDR3 DNA: TGTGCGATTGGACTAGCGGTCTCTGGGGCCAACGTCCTGACTTTC; CDR3 protein: CAIGLAVSGANVLTF
D gene: TRBD2; clone size: .; J gene: TRBJ2-7; V gene: TRBV7-2; CDR3 DNA: TGTGCCAGCAGCTTGGGACTAGCCGGCGAGCAGTACTTC; CDR3 protein: CASSLGLAGEQYF
D gene: .; clone size: .; J gene: TRBJ1-5; V gene: TRBV6-5; CDR3 DNA: TGTGCCGGCGGGGTAAGCAATCAGCCCCAGCATTTT; CDR3 protein: CAGGVSNQPQHF
D gene: TRBD1; clone size: once; J gene: TRBJ2-7; V gene: TRBV3-1/TRBV3-2; CDR3 DNA: TGTGCCAGCAGCCGGGGACAGGGGGATAAGCAGTACTTC; CDR3 protein: CASSRGQGDKQYF
D gene: .; clone size: .; J gene: TRBJ2-7; V gene: TRBV3-1/TRBV3-2; CDR3 DNA: TGTGCCAGCAGCCAACAGGGCACATTCTACGAGCAGTACTTC; CDR3 protein: CASSQQGTFYEQYF
D gene: .; clone size: .; J gene: TRBJ1-1; V gene: TRBV5-1; CDR3 DNA: TGCGCCAGCAGCTTGGTTGCGGGAACTGAAGCTTTCTTT; CDR3 protein: CASSLVAGTEAFF
D gene: .; clone size: .; J gene: TRBJ1-2; V gene: TRBV28; CDR3 DNA: TGTGCCATCCTGACTGCTACGCGGGGCTACACCTTC; CDR3 protein: CAILTATRGYTF
D gene: .; clone size: .; J gene: TRBJ1-1; V gene: TRBV5-1; CDR3 DNA: TGCGCCAGCAGCGCACAGGAGAGGAACACTGAAGCTTTCTTT; CDR3 protein: CASSAQERNTEAFF
D gene: TRBD1; clone size: .; J gene: TRBJ1-2; V gene: TRBV10-3; CDR3 DNA: TGTGCCATCAACCCGGGACAGGGGAAGTGGGACTATGGCTACACCTTC; CDR3 protein: CAINPGQGKWDYGYTF